This T cell receptor beta chain was sequenced in a study of metastatic and nonmetastatic thyroid tumors. Thyroid surgery took place with no prior treatment in any patient. The study's findings and limits: According to reports, the diversity of TCR beta was significantly higher in malignant thyroid tumors than in benign nodules, and this held in both blood and tumor samples.

The CDR3 length is 15 residues. The germline V and J ends were trimmed by 2 bases and 2 bases, with 14 bases remaining between them. Germline V gene lookup returns CDR1 SGHTS and CDR2 YDEGEE. With respect to this clone: The antigen remains undetermined.

TCRdb reanalyzed the PCR reads with MiXCR. Of 12,000 to 15,000 clones listed, about 29% were seen once; the top ten hold around 3.7%. V usage is TRBV5-8 and J usage is TRBJ2-7, with D tentatively TRBD2 (6 bases). The sequenced material came from blood. This TCR derives from a female donor with papillary thyroid cancer or a benign thyroid nodule (not recorded which). Some clones in this sample may be carry-over from other donors' samples. CDR3 sequence: CASSFAGTATYEQYF. The CDR3 region has the DNA TGTGCCAGCAGCTTTGCGGGAACTGCGACCTACGAGCAGTACTTC. Full variable domain (rest looked up from reference TRBV5-8 and TRBJ2-7): EAGVTQSPTHLIKTRGQQATLRCSPISGHTSVYWYQQALGLGLQFLLWYDEGEERNRGNFPPRFSGRQFPNYSSELNVNALELEDSALYLCASSFAGTATYEQYFGPGTRLTVT.